This T cell receptor beta chain was recorded in a study of tumor-infiltrating lymphocytes in primary liver carcinoma. About the research overall: Men as well as women, aged 30 to 69 years, made up the patients.

Constant-region priming of roughly 0.45 ug total RNA yielded TCR beta cDNA. Slightly modified ARM-PCR with three nested multiplex PCR rounds yielded TCR beta libraries. The two initial PCR rounds, around 10 cycles each, used TRBV1-TRBV30 forward and C-beta reverse primers. TCRdb processed the multiplex PCR reads anew with MiXCR; each CDR3 protein has one entry. The sample holds 120,000 or so distinct CDR3 sequences, about 68% seen once. Co-extraction yielded RNA and DNA from 20-30 mg of unsorted bulk tissue. The patients lived with chronic HBV infection and had not yet received any treatment. Study-wide results and limits: Pairs comparing tumor with adjacent tissue or blood overlapped less than pairs drawn from tumor regions.

The germline CDR1 and CDR2 sequences are SGHAT and FQNNGV. The CDR3 length is 15 residues. On this clonotype: What it binds is unknown. Sequence at one end of the junction differs from germline and may be a read error.

This sequence was found in a woman aged 55-75 years with primary liver carcinoma and hepatitis B virus infection. Sample: liver tumor tissue from sampling region 1. Subset here: tumor region T1, superior pole. The genes are TRBV11-2 and TRBJ1-1, with D hard to call. The CDR3 sequence: CTSSPRARDVTEAFF. The CDR3 DNA reads as TGTACCAGCAGCCCGCGGGCAAGGGATGTCACTGAAGCTTTCTTT.